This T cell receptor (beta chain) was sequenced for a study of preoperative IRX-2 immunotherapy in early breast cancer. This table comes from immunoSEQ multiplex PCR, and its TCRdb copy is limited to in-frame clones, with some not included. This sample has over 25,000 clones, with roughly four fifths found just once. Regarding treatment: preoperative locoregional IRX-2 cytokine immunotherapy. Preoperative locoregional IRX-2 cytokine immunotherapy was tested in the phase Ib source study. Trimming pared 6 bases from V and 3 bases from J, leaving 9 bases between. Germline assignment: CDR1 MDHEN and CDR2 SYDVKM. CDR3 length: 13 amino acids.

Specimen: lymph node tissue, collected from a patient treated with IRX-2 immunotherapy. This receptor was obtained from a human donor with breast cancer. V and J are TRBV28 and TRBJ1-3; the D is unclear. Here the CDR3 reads CASSLAGGNTIYF. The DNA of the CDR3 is TGTGCCAGCAGCCTCGCGGGTGGAAACACCATATATTTT.